This T cell receptor beta chain comes out of a study of shared T cell receptors in the human thymus. Data came from immunoSEQ multiplex PCR; TCRdb stores just in-frame clones and leaves some out. The sample has some 720,000 clones, more than 75% seen once; the top ten hold 0.0095% to 0.011%. CDR3 length: 17 residues. The germline V gene has CDR1 SGHNT and CDR2 YENEEA. Trimming removed 1 base at V and 4 bases at J, with 19 bases between. The sample also formed part of further work on human thymus T cells.

The V call is TRBV11-3, the J call TRBJ1-2; maybe TRBD1 (5 bases). This sequence was found in a boy younger than two with a congenital heart defect. The specimen was thymocytes. CDR3 in DNA: TGTGCCAGCAGCTTAGCCAGAGGACCGTTAGGGGCCTATGGCTACACCTTC. Translating gives CASSLARGPLGAYGYTF.